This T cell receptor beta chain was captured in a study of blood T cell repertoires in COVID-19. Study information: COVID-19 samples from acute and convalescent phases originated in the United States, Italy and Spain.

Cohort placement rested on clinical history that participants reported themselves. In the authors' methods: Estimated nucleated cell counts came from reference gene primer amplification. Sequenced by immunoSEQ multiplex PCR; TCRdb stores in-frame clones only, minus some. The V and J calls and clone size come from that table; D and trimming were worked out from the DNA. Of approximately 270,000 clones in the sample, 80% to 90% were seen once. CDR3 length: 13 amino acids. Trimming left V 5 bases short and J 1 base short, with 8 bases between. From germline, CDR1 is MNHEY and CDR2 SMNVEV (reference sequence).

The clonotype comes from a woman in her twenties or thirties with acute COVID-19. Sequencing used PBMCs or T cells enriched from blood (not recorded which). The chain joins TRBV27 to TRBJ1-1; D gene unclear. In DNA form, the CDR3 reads TGTGCCAGCAGTCGTGCGGGGAACACTGAAGCTTTCTTT. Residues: CASSRAGNTEAFF.